The subject of this entry is one TCR beta chain. This clone's antigen is unknown. No per-base quality is available; no much larger clone lies one base away. Receptors were amplified or captured by RACE. Sequencing took place on a NextSeq 500. During library preparation, unique molecular identifiers were attached to individual cDNA molecules so that TCRs could be counted quantitatively and reproducibly. From each blood RNA sample, both TCR alpha and TCR beta chains were sequenced. The original pipeline was this. A median of about 89,000 TCRs per sample was observed, with a range of roughly 23,224 to 700,000. The Decombinator software suite was used to annotate V, J and CDR3 in the TCR reads. Every sample was subsampled to the same number of TCRs (28,000) for the PS versus PT1 abundance plots. Expanded TCRs were defined as absent before sensitization and observed at least eight times at the 2-week time point. In-frame beta chains were kept once TCRdb had trimmed the public reads at Q25 with fastp and called clones with MiXCR. CDR3 protein duplicates are merged, each entry listing the most common genes and DNA. It is TCRdb's table, rather than the study itself, that gives the V and J calls and clone size. This sample holds around 200,000 distinct CDR3 sequences; around 25% were observed only once. The top ten clonotypes cover roughly 2.3% of the sample.

In light of the paper, this sample's time point label describes: patch test 3, about 24 weeks after DPC sensitization. The treatment or condition tag for this specimen amounts to: therapeutic diphenylcyclopropenone sensitization with weekly scalp DPC. At every patch-test visit, the blood draw took place before the patch test was put on. Patients were eligible if aged 18 to 70, diagnosed with alopecia and judged suitable for DPC therapy, and pregnant patients were excluded. Total RNA was isolated from unfractionated whole blood collected in Tempus Blood RNA tubes. The data are from a study of human T cells and chemical hapten exposure (dated by TCRdb to the early 2020s). A note on the overall study: For sensitization, 2% DPC in acetone was applied to a roughly 2 cm by roughly 2 cm area of upper inner arm skin. The libraries were sequenced as a pool, and the TCR yield per sample differed mostly because of small variations in library volumes within the pool. Patch testing was done on the upper back using Finn chambers containing 0.01% DPC, and results were scored after 6 days according to International Contact Dermatitis Research Group standards. Throughout the roughly 23-week study period, patients were also given weekly therapeutic DPC doses on the scalp. Blood for TCR sequencing was provided by twenty-nine alopecia patients at one to four time points (pre-sensitization, 2, 6 and 24 weeks). The mostly female patient cohort included alopecia areata with under or over 50% scalp involvement, alopecia totalis and alopecia universalis. Patient blood was sampled pre-sensitization (week 0) and at 2, 6 and about 24 weeks after DPC sensitization. In alopecia patients, the study followed how the peripheral blood TCR repertoire changed in vivo over primary and secondary sensitization to diphenylcyclopropenone (DPC), a hapten.

As encoded in the germline V gene, CDR1 is SGHVS while CDR2 is FNYEAQ. Trimming at the junction amounts to 1 base on V and 4 bases on J, and the germline ends lie 10 bases apart. Including the terminal cysteine and phenylalanine, the CDR3 comprises 14 residues. Only the CDR3 part of the read is kept: 42 bases, read in frame from the first base. The paper's findings and limits, for the study overall: Patch test score was positively correlated with the number of PT1 expanded TCRs, with significance at thresholds 8, 16 and 32 but not at 4. Compared with pre-sensitization or healthy control sets, expanded TCRs formed significantly more large CDR3 similarity clusters, which is consistent with antigen-driven responses. Alopecia, a presumed autoimmune disease, was present in all patients, so the immune response of the patients might differ from that of healthy individuals. The number of TCRs above 1 in 1000 frequency did not change with DPC sensitization; there was no evidence of global repertoire structure alterations. Repeated subsampling changed both the strength of the expansion versus patch-test correlation and the threshold at which the correlation became significant.

Here the chain combines TRBV7-6 and TRBJ1-2; 5 matching bases give a weak D call of TRBD1. Sequencing used whole blood, obtained in connection with sensitization to the hapten diphenylcyclopropenone (DPC). The receptor's source is a woman aged 40 to 50 with alopecia areata. Some clones in this sample may be carry-over from other donors' samples. Read as DNA, the sequence is TGTGCCAGCAGCTTAGGGTCAGGGCCCTATGGCTACACCTTC. This codes for CASSLGSGPYGYTF.